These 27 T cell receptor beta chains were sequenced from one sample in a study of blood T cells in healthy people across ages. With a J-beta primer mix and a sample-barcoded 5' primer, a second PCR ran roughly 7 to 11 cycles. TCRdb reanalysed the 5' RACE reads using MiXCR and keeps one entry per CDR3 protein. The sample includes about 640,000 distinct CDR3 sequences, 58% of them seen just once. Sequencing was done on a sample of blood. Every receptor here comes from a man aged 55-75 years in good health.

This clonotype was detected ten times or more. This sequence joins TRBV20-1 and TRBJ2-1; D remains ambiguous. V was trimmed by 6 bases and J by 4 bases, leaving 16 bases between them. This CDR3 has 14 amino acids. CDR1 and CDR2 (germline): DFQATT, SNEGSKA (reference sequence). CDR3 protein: CSAAGFNRYNEQFF. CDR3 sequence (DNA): TGCAGTGCCGCAGGTTTTAATCGGTACAATGAGCAGTTCTTC.

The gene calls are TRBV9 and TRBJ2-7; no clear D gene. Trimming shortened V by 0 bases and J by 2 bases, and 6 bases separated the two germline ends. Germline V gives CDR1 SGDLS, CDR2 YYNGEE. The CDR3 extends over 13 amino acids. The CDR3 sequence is CASSVEVPYEQYF. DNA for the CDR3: TGTGCCAGCAGCGTAGAAGTTCCCTACGAGCAGTACTTC.

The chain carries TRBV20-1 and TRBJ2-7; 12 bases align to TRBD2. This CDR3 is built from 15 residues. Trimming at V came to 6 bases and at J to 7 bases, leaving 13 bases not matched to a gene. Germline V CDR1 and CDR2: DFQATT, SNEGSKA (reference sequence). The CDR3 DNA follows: TGCAGTGCCAGAAGGGCTAGCGGGGGGGCAAATGAGCAGTACTTC. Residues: CSARRASGGANEQYF.

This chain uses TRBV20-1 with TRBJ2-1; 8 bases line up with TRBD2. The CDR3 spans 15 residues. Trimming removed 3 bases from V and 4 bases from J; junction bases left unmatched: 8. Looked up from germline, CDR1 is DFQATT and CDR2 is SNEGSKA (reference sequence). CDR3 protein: CSARESTSGYNEQFF. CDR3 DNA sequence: TGCAGTGCTAGGGAAAGTACTAGCGGATACAATGAGCAGTTCTTC.

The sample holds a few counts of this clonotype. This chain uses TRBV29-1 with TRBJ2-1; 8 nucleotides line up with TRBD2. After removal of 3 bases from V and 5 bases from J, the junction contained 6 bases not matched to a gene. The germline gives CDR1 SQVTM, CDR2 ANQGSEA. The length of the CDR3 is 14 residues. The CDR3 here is CSVDGLAGDNEQFF. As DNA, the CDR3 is TGCAGCGTTGATGGACTAGCTGGGGACAATGAGCAGTTCTTC.

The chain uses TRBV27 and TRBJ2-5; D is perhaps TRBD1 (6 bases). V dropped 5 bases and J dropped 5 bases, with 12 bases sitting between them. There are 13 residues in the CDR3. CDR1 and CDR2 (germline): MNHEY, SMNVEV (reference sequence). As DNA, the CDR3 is TGTGCCAGCAGTACGTGGCAGGGGGAGACCCAGTACTTC. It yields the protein CASSTWQGETQYF.

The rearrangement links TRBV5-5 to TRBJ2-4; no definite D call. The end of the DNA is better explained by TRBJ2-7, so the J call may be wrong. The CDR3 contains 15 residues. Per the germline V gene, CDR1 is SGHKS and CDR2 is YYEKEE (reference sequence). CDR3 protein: CASSTRIGAIYEQYF. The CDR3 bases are TGTGCCAGCAGCACGCGGATAGGCGCCATCTACGAGCAGTACTTC.

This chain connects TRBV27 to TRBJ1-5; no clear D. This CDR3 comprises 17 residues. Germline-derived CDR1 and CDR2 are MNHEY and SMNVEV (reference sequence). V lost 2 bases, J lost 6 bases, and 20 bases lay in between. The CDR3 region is CASSLRQDSSRAQPQHF. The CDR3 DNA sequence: TGTGCCAGCAGTTTACGGCAGGACTCGTCCCGGGCTCAGCCCCAGCATTTT.

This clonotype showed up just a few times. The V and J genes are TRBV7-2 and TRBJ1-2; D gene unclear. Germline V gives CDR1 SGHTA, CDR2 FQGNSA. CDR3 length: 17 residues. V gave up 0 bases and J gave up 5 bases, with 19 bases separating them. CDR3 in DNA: TGTGCCAGCAGCTTAGCGCCCTCAGCAAAAGGAACTTATGGCTACACCTTC. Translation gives CASSLAPSAKGTYGYTF.

The DNA for the CDR3 is TGTGCCAGCTCACCGAGCCGTACGAGACAGACATCCTACGAGCAGTACTTC. Translation gives CASSPSRTRQTSYEQYF. V gene TRBV18 combines with J gene TRBJ2-7, with D possibly matching TRBD1 (5 bases). CDR1 KGHSH and CDR2 LQKENI come from the germline V gene. The V gene lost 3 bases and the J gene lost 1 base, with 19 bases spanning the gap. CDR3 length: 17 amino acids. Based on the CDR3 plus reference TRBV18 and TRBJ2-7, the full variable domain is NAGVMQNPRHLVRRRGQEARLRCSPMKGHSHVYWYRQLPEEGLKFMVYLQKENIIDESGMPKERFSAEFPKEGPSILRIQQVVRGDSAAYFCASSPSRTRQTSYEQYFGPGTRLTVT.

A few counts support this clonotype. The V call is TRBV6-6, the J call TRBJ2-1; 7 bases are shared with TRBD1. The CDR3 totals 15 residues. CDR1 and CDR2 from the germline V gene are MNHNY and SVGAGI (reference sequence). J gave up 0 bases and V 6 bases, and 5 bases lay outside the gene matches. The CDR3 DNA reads TGTGCCAGCAGCTTCGCAGGGGGCTCCTACAATGAGCAGTTCTTC. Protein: CASSFAGGSYNEQFF.

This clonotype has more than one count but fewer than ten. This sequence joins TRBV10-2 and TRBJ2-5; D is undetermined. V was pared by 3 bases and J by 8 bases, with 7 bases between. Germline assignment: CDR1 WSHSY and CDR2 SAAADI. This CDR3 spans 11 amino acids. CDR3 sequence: CASSDWRTQYF. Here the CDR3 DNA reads TGCGCCAGCAGTGATTGGAGAACCCAGTACTTC.

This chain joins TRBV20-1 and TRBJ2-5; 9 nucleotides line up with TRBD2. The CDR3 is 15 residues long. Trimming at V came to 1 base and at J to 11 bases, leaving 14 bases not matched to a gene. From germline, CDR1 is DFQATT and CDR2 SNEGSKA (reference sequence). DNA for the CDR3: TGCAGTGCTAGAGTCCCCAGCGGGGGGAACATTGAGCAGTACTTC. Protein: CSARVPSGGNIEQYF.

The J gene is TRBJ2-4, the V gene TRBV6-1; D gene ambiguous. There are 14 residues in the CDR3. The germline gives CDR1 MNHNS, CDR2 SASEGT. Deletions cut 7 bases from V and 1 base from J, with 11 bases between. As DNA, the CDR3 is TGTGCCAGCAACCCGAGTGGGGCCAAAAACATTCAGTACTTC. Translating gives CASNPSGAKNIQYF.

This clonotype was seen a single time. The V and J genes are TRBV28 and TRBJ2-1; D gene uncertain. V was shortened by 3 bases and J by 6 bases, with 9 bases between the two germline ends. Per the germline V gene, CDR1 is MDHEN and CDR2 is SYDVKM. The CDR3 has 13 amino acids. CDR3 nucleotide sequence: TGTGCCAGCAGTTTGGTGGCCCCCAATGAGCAGTTCTTC. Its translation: CASSLVAPNEQFF.

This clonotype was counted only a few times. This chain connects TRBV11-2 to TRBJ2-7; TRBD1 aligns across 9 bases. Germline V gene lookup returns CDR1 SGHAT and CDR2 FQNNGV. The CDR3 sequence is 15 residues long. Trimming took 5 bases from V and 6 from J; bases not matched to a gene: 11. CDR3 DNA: TGTGCCAGCAGCCTTACAGGGGGCTCAACCGGCGAGCAGTACTTC. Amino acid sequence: CASSLTGGSTGEQYF.

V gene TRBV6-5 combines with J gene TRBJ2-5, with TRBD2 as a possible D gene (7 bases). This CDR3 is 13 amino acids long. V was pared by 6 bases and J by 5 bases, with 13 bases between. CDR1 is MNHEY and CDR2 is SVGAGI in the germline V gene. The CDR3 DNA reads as TGTGCCAGCAGGAAACAGGGAGGGGAGACCCAGTACTTC. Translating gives CASRKQGGETQYF.

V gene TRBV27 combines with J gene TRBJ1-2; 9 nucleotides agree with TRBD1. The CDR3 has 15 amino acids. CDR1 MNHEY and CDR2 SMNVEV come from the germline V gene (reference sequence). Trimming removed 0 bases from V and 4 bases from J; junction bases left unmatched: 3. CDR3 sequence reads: CASSLSGQGGYGYTF. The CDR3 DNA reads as TGTGCCAGCAGTTTATCGGGACAGGGTGGCTATGGCTACACCTTC.

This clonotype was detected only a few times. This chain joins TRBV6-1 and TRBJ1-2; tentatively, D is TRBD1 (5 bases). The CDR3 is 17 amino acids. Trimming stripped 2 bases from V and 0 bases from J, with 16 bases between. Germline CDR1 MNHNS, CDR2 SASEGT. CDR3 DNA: TGTGCCAGCAGTGAATGGGGCGGTGGCCCCACTAACTATGGCTACACCTTC. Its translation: CASSEWGGGPTNYGYTF.

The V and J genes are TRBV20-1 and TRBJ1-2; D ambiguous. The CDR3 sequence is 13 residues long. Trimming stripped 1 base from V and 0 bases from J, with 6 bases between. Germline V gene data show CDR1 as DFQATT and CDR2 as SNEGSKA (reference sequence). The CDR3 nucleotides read TGCAGTGCTAGAGTGGCCGCTAACTATGGCTACACCTTC. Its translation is CSARVAANYGYTF.

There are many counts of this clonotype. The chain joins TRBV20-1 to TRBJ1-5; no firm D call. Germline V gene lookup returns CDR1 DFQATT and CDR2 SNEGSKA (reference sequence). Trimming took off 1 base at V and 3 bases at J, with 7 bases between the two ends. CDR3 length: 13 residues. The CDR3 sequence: CSARVLDNQPQHF. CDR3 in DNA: TGCAGTGCTAGAGTACTTGACAATCAGCCCCAGCATTTT.

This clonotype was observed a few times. The CDR3 is CSAGGPSAYEQYF. Written as DNA, the CDR3 is TGCAGTGCTGGGGGTCCCTCGGCCTACGAGCAGTACTTC. V usage is TRBV20-1 and J usage is TRBJ2-7; TRBD1 or TRBD2 may be the D gene (5 bases each). The V end was cut by 5 bases, the J end by 2 bases, with 13 bases between. The germline gives CDR1 DFQATT, CDR2 SNEGSKA (reference sequence). CDR3 length: 13 residues.

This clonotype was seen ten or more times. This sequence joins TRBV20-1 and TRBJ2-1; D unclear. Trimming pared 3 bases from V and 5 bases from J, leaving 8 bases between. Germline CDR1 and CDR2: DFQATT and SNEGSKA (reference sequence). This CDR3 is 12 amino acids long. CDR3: CSASLSDNEQFF. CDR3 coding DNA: TGCAGTGCTAGTCTTAGTGACAATGAGCAGTTCTTC.

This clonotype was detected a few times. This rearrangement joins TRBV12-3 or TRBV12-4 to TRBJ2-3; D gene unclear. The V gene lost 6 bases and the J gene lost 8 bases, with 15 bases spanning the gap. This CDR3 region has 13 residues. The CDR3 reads CASRIGATSTQYF. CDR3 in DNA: TGTGCCAGCAGAATAGGCGCAACCAGTACGCAGTATTTT.

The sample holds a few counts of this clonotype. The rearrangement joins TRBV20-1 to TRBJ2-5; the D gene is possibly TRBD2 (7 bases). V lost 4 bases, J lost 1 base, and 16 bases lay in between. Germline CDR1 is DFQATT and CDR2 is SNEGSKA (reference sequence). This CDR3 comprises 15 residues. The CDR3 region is CSAIRGGVSQETQYF. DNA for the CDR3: TGCAGTGCTATTCGAGGGGGGGTATCCCAAGAGACCCAGTACTTC.

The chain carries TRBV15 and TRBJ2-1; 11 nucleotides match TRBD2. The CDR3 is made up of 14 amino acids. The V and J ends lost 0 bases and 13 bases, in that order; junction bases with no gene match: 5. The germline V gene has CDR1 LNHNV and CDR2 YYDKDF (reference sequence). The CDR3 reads CATSRDVTSGEQFF. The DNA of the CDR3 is TGTGCCACCAGCAGAGACGTGACTAGCGGGGAACAGTTCTTC.

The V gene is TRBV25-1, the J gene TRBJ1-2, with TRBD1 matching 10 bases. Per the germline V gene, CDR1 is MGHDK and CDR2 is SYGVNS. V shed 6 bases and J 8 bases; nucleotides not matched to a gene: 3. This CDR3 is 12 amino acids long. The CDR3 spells CASSGQGGGYTF. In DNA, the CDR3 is TGTGCCAGCAGCGGACAGGGGGGAGGCTACACCTTC.